What follows are 22 T cell receptor beta chains derived from one specimen sequenced in a study of T-cell reconstitution after alpha-beta-depleted transplantation in children (dated by TCRdb to 2016 to 2018). The library was built by means of PCR. The reads were generated on an Illumina HiSeq 2500. TCR libraries were prepared with molecular barcoding, using unique molecular identifiers to normalize TCRbeta repertoire quantification. The public reads were reanalyzed by TCRdb: fastp trimming at Q25, MiXCR alignment, in-frame beta chains only. A single entry per CDR3 protein holds the most common genes and DNA from its merged rows. The sample table holds some 440,000 distinct CDR3 sequences, of which roughly 17% were seen once. Clones ranked in the top ten supply approximately 29% of the sample. Interpreted using the paper, the treatment or condition label stands for: allogeneic hematopoietic cell transplantation with graft depleted of TCRalphabeta T cells and CD19 B cells.

The source material was PBMCs, mostly from graft donor cells, sampled 360 days after TCRalphabeta/CD19-depleted stem cell transplant. These receptors all come from a boy less than two years old who had a stem cell transplant for Wiskott-Aldrich syndrome, so the T cells may come from the graft donor.

This clonotype was found a few times. The V call is TRBV10-3, the J call TRBJ1-5; no reliable D call. Trimming shortened V by 0 bases and J by 7 bases, and 7 bases separated the two germline ends. The CDR3 consists of 13 residues. Germline CDR1 ENHRY, CDR2 SYGVKD. The CDR3 here is CAISESRSQPQHF. CDR3 sequence (DNA): TGTGCCATCAGTGAGTCGAGAAGCCAGCCCCAGCATTTT.

A few counts support this clonotype. The rearrangement uses TRBV12-3 or TRBV12-4 and TRBJ2-3; D possibly corresponds to TRBD1 (6 bases). CDR3 length equals 13 residues. Trimming stripped 1 base from V and 8 bases from J, with 10 bases between. For the CDR3, the DNA is TGTGCCAGCAGTTTAGGGACAGCCGGTACGCAGTATTTT. It codes for CASSLGTAGTQYF.

The V gene is TRBV2, the J gene TRBJ2-1, with a tentative D call TRBD2 (6 bases). CDR3 length: 18 amino acids. Deletions cut 2 bases from V and 8 bases from J, with 25 bases between. Germline loops: CDR1 SNHLY, CDR2 FYNNEI. The CDR3 sequence: CASSETPFAGPPADEQFF. Written as DNA, the CDR3 is TGTGCCAGCAGTGAAACCCCCTTTGCGGGACCCCCTGCGGATGAGCAGTTCTTC.

The CDR3 loop is CASSFQSYNEQFF. In DNA form, the CDR3 reads TGCGCCAGCAGCTTCCAATCCTACAATGAGCAGTTCTTC. The V call is TRBV5-1, the J call TRBJ2-1; no definite D call. Germline loops: CDR1 SGHRS, CDR2 YFSETQ. This CDR3 comprises 13 residues. V shed 2 bases and J shed 1 base, with 4 bases lying between them.

This clonotype was detected only a few times. This rearrangement joins TRBV2 to TRBJ2-3; a possible D gene is TRBD2 (6 bases). CDR1 and CDR2 (germline): SNHLY, FYNNEI. The length of the CDR3 is 15 residues. Between the trimmed V and J ends, which lost 4 bases and 2 bases, there was a span of 13 bases. Here the CDR3 DNA reads TGTGCCAGCAGTGCTGGGTGGGAGGACACAGATACGCAGTATTTT. Translation gives CASSAGWEDTDTQYF.

The sample holds many counts of this clonotype. V and J are TRBV6-5 and TRBJ2-7; perhaps D is TRBD1 or TRBD2 (5 bases each). The CDR3 covers 15 residues. Deletions cut 3 bases from V and 3 bases from J, with 15 bases between. The germline V gene encodes CDR1 MNHEY and CDR2 SVGAGI. The CDR3 reads CASSYSGTADYEQYF. Here the CDR3 DNA reads TGTGCCAGCAGTTATTCCGGGACCGCAGACTACGAGCAGTACTTC.

The rearrangement uses TRBV12-3 or TRBV12-4 and TRBJ1-2; D not certain. V was cut by 3 bases and J by 8 bases, with 10 bases left in between. The CDR3 covers 12 residues. The CDR3, as DNA: TGTGCCAGCAGTTTTTTCAGCTGGGGCTACACCTTC. Protein: CASSFFSWGYTF.

V is TRBV30 and J is TRBJ2-1; a weak D match, TRBD1 (5 bases). Germline V gives CDR1 GTSNPN, CDR2 SVGIG (reference sequence). Between the trimmed V and J ends, which lost 3 bases and 0 bases, there was a span of 6 bases. The CDR3 contains 13 residues. The CDR3 DNA reads as TGTGCCTGGAGAAGGGGCTCCTACAATGAGCAGTTCTTC. This codes for CAWRRGSYNEQFF.

The V gene is TRBV4-1, the J gene TRBJ1-6; 8 bases align to TRBD1. V shed 4 bases, J shed 9 bases, and the junction held 11 bases outside the gene matches. CDR3 size: 16 residues. CDR1 and CDR2 from the germline V gene are MGHRA and YSYEKL. CDR3 in amino acids: CASSLPRTGRASPLHF. Written as DNA, the CDR3 is TGCGCCAGCAGCCTCCCAAGGACAGGGAGGGCTTCACCCCTCCACTTT.

J is TRBJ2-2 and V is TRBV10-3; tentative D call: TRBD2 (6 bases). CDR1 and CDR2 (germline): ENHRY, SYGVKD. The germline V and J ends were trimmed by 4 bases and 1 base, with 13 bases remaining between them. The CDR3 is 16 amino acids. CDR3 sequence (DNA): TGTGCCATCAGTGCTCCGGCGGGGCTGAACACCGGGGAGCTGTTTTTT. This gives the protein CAISAPAGLNTGELFF.

A few counts support this clonotype. The J gene is TRBJ2-3, the V gene TRBV11-2; perhaps D is TRBD1 or TRBD2 (6 bases each). The CDR3 totals 18 residues. V was pared by 2 bases and J by 2 bases, with 20 bases between. Germline V gene data show CDR1 as SGHAT and CDR2 as FQNNGV. Here the CDR3 reads CASSLKPGRGGITDTQYF. The CDR3 region has the DNA TGTGCCAGCAGCTTAAAACCGGGTAGAGGGGGGATCACAGATACGCAGTATTTT.

This sequence joins TRBV7-2 and TRBJ2-3, with 10 bases identical to TRBD1. Germline V gives CDR1 SGHTA, CDR2 FQGNSA. The CDR3 loop spans 16 amino acids. Unmatched junction bases numbered 12, after V lost 10 bases and J lost 2 bases. DNA of the CDR3: TGTGCCACCACCGGGACAGGGGATTATTCCACAGATACGCAGTATTTT. Residues: CATTGTGDYSTDTQYF.

V is TRBV5-1 and J is TRBJ2-3; weak D call: TRBD1 (8 bases). Trimming stripped 0 bases from V and 4 bases from J, with 12 bases between. The length of the CDR3 is 15 residues. Germline CDR1 SGHRS, CDR2 YFSETQ. The CDR3: CASSLDRGGSDTQYF. The DNA for the CDR3 is TGCGCCAGCAGCTTGGACAGGGGGGGCTCAGATACGCAGTATTTT.

This clonotype came up a few times. The chain is built from TRBV20-1 and TRBJ2-1; 10 bases map to TRBD2. Germline CDR1 reads DFQATT; CDR2 reads SNEGSKA (reference sequence). The length of the CDR3 is 15 residues. V lost 0 bases and J lost 8; bases outside the gene matches: 7. Here the CDR3 reads CSARDTSGNSDEQFF. CDR3 bases: TGCAGTGCTAGAGATACTAGCGGGAATAGCGATGAGCAGTTCTTC.

The chain combines TRBV3-1 with TRBJ2-7; possible D gene TRBD2, 5 bases. The ends were cut back, 8 bases at V and 0 bases at J, with 17 bases in the middle. CDR3 size: 15 residues. In germline, CDR1 is LGHDT, CDR2 YNNKEL (reference sequence). The CDR3 sequence: CASRSRKGDSYEQYF. The CDR3 DNA sequence: TGTGCCAGCCGATCACGTAAGGGAGACTCCTACGAGCAGTACTTC.

This clonotype was recorded at least ten times. This chain uses TRBV20-1 with TRBJ2-1; 9 nucleotides match TRBD2. CDR1 is DFQATT and CDR2 is SNEGSKA in the germline V gene (reference sequence). The CDR3 spans 14 residues. J gave up 4 bases and V 6 bases, and 7 bases lay outside the gene matches. This chain's CDR3 is CSARRLAVYNEQFF. CDR3 bases: TGCAGTGCCCGCCGACTAGCGGTTTACAATGAGCAGTTCTTC.

The chain is built from TRBV7-7 and TRBJ2-1; weak D call: TRBD1 (6 bases). V lost 3 bases, J lost 1 base, and 10 bases lay in between. The CDR3 totals 15 residues. CDR1 and CDR2 (germline): SSHAT, FNYEAQ (reference sequence). For the CDR3, the DNA is TGTGCCAGCAGCTTGGGACACGAGTCCTACAATGAGCAGTTCTTC. Amino acid sequence: CASSLGHESYNEQFF. The variable domain in full, with the rest retrieved from reference TRBV7-7 and TRBJ2-1, is GAGVSQSPRYKVTKRGQDVTLRCDPISSHATLYWYQQALGQGPEFLTYFNYEAQPDKSGLPSDRFSAERPEGSISTLTIQRTEQRDSAMYRCASSLGHESYNEQFFGPGTRLTVL.

This clonotype showed up just a few times. The chain links TRBV10-3 to TRBJ2-5; 7 bases map to TRBD1. Germline V lookup: CDR1 ENHRY, CDR2 SYGVKD. There are 15 residues in the CDR3. V lost 1 base, J lost 3 bases, and 5 bases stayed unmatched. The CDR3 bases are TGTGCCATCAGTGAGTATGGACAGGCTAAAGAGACCCAGTACTTC. Translated: CAISEYGQAKETQYF.

In its sample, this clonotype was seen a few times. The chain recombines TRBV4-1 with TRBJ2-1; D is possibly TRBD2 (5 bases). Germline lookup yields CDR1 MGHRA and CDR2 YSYEKL. The germline V and J ends were trimmed by 2 bases and 10 bases, with 15 bases remaining between them. The CDR3 length is 14 residues. CDR3 protein: CASSQSPGLPEQFF. The DNA for the CDR3 is TGCGCCAGCAGCCAATCCCCCGGACTTCCCGAGCAGTTCTTC.

The CDR3 is CASSQVPGSSIRTQYF. The CDR3 region has the DNA TGCGCCAGCAGCCAAGTCCCGGGATCTAGTATACGGACCCAGTACTTC. The chain combines TRBV4-1 with TRBJ2-5, with D maybe TRBD2 (5 bases). Germline lookup yields CDR1 MGHRA and CDR2 YSYEKL. The CDR3 contains 16 residues. Between the trimmed V and J ends, which lost 1 base and 7 bases, there was a span of 19 bases.

In its sample, this clonotype was seen many times. The chain combines TRBV7-7 with TRBJ1-3; D is unresolved. Trimming stripped 2 bases from V and 0 bases from J, with 5 bases between. Germline assignment: CDR1 SSHAT and CDR2 FNYEAQ (reference sequence). This CDR3 region has 14 residues. The CDR3 DNA reads as TGTGCCAGCAGCTTAACCCTCTCTGGAAACACCATATATTTT. This encodes CASSLTLSGNTIYF.

This clonotype turned up a few times. This sequence joins TRBV9 and TRBJ2-3; 12 positions agree with TRBD2. Germline-derived CDR1 and CDR2 are SGDLS and YYNGEE. The J segment lost 0 bases and the V segment lost 2 bases, leaving 4 bases of the junction unmatched. This CDR3 is built from 17 residues. The CDR3 region has the DNA TGTGCCAGCAGCGTCTTAGGACTAGCGGGAAGCACAGATACGCAGTATTTT. Amino acids: CASSVLGLAGSTDTQYF.